This TCR beta chain came from a study of blood T cell repertoires in COVID-19. Study background: From the United States, Italy and Spain came samples of acute and convalescent COVID-19. Sample material is recorded as cDNA or gDNA derived from T cells, B-cell-depleted T cells, or PBMCs.

Original methodology: Estimation of nucleated cell counts was performed using reference gene primer amplification. The method was immunoSEQ multiplex PCR; TCRdb's version includes in-frame clones alone and lacks a portion of them. V, J and clone size derive from that table, while D and trimming were established from the DNA sequence. The sample includes under 25,000 clones, 75% to 90% of them seen just once. Per germline, CDR1 SGDLS and CDR2 YYNGEE. This CDR3 spans 15 amino acids. V lost 0 bases and J lost 5, with 14 bases in between. This chain links TRBV9 with TRBJ1-1; tentative D call: TRBD1 (6 bases). The origin of this receptor is a human donor in a cohort sampled during active COVID-19. The sample consisted of peripheral blood. As DNA, the CDR3 is TGTGCCAGCAGCGTAGAAGGCAGGGGATCAACTGAAGCTTTCTTT. It specifies CASSVEGRGSTEAFF.